The following is a TCR beta chain sequence with its context. V gave up 3 bases and J gave up 2 bases, with 11 bases separating them. In germline, CDR1 is MNHEY, CDR2 SMNVEV (reference sequence). This CDR3 has 14 amino acids. The authors isolated at least 6 million PBMCs per sample. This sample is part of a study of blood T cells in healthy people across ages. A sample-barcoded 5' primer and a J-beta primer mix were used in a second PCR of about 7 to 12 cycles. All cDNA molecules were each tagged by a template-switch adaptor with 12 random nucleotides. TCRdb itself ran the 5' RACE reads through MiXCR, one entry per CDR3 protein. The sample lists hundreds of thousands of distinct CDR3 sequences; approximately 52% were seen once.

The chain has TRBV27 and TRBJ2-7; TRBD2 is a possible D gene (6 bases). The specimen was blood. This receptor was taken from a woman older than 75 in good health. In DNA form, the CDR3 reads TGTGCCAGCAGTTTGGGGGGAAAAGCCTACGAGCAGTACTTC. As protein: CASSLGGKAYEQYF.